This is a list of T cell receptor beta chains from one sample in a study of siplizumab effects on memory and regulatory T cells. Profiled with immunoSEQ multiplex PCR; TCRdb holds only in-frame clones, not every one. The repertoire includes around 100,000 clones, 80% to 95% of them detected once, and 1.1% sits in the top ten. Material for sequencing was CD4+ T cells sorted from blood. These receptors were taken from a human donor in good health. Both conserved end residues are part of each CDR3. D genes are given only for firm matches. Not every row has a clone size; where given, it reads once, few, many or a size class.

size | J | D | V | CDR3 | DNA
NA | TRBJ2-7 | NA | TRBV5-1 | CASSLLGGSSYEQYF | TGCGCCAGCAGCTTACTTGGAGGGAGCTCCTACGAGCAGTACTTC
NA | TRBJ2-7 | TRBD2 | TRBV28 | CASSPLAARYEQYF | TGTGCCAGCAGCCCTCTAGCGGCCCGCTACGAGCAGTACTTC
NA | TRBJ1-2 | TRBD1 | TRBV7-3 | CASSLTSLGQGAGYTF | TGTGCCAGCAGCTTAACCTCTTTAGGACAGGGGGCGGGCTACACCTTC
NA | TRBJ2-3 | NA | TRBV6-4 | CASSVTPTTDTQYF | TGTGCCAGCAGTGTAACGCCGACCACAGATACGCAGTATTTT
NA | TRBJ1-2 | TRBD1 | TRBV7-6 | CASSRGMGQGSSYTF | TGTGCCAGCAGCCGCGGGATGGGACAGGGATCAAGCTACACCTTC
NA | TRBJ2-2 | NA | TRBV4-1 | CASSLATVNTGELFF | TGCGCCAGCAGCCTAGCAACAGTGAACACCGGGGAGCTGTTTTTT
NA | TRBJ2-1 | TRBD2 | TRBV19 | CASRRLAGYNEQFF | TGTGCCAGTAGAAGACTAGCGGGGTACAATGAGCAGTTCTTC
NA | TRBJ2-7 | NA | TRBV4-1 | CASSQTGASRSSYEQYF | TGCGCCAGCAGCCAAACTGGGGCATCCAGGAGCTCCTACGAGCAGTACTTC
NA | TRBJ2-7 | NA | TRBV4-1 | CASSPRTGTSNAGEQYF | TGCGCCAGCAGCCCTCGCACCGGGACATCGAATGCCGGCGAGCAGTACTTC
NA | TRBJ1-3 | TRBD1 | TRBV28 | CAVDGTGSGNTIYF | TGTGCCGTCGATGGGACAGGCTCTGGAAACACCATATATTTT
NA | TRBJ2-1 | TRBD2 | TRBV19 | CASRTGTSGHSSYNEQFF | TGTGCCAGTAGGACGGGGACTAGCGGGCATTCCTCCTACAATGAGCAGTTCTTC
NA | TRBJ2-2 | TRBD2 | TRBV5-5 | CASSPIGGRTIYTGELFF | TGTGCCAGCAGCCCCATAGGCGGGAGGACTATTTACACCGGGGAGCTGTTTTTT
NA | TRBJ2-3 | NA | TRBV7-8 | CASSLKRGGETSTDTQYF | TGTGCCAGCAGCTTAAAGAGGGGCGGGGAAACTAGCACAGATACGCAGTATTTT
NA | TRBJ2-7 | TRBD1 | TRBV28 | CASSPGTGIREQYF | TGTGCCAGCAGCCCCGGGACAGGGATACGGGAGCAGTACTTC
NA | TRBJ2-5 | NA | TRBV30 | CAWSGLIQETQYF | TGTGCCTGGAGTGGCTTGATTCAAGAGACCCAGTACTTC
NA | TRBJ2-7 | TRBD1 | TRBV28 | CASSLPGQGMYEQYF | TGTGCCAGCAGTCTTCCGGGACAGGGGATGTACGAGCAGTACTTC
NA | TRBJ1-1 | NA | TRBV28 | CASTGHGGPNTEAFF | TGTGCCAGCACTGGGCATGGGGGCCCGAACACTGAAGCTTTCTTT
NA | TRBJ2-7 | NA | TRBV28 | CASGLAYEQYF | TGTGCCAGCGGGCTAGCCTACGAGCAGTACTTC
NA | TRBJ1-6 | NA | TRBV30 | CAWSTGINSPLHF | TGTGCCTGGAGTACAGGGATCAATTCACCCCTCCACTTT
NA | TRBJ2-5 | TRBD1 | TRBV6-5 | CASRRNRDRQETQYF | TGTGCCAGCAGACGGAACCGGGACAGACAAGAGACCCAGTACTTC
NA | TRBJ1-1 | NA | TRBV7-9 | CASSFRGTFLTEAFF | TGTGCCAGCAGCTTCCGCGGGACGTTTCTTACTGAAGCTTTCTTT
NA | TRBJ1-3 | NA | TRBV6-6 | CASSYSVGSSGNTIYF | TGTGCCAGCAGTTACTCCGTCGGGAGCTCTGGAAACACCATATATTTT
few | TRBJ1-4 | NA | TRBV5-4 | CASSSQPTDLNEKLFF | TGTGCCAGCAGCTCCCAGCCGACGGACCTTAATGAAAAACTGTTTTTT
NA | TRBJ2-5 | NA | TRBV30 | CAWRGLTTVQETQYF | TGTGCCTGGCGGGGTTTGACTACGGTCCAAGAGACCCAGTACTTC
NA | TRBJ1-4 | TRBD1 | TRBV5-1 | CASSRTQGTNEKLFF | TGCGCCAGCAGCAGAACACAGGGGACTAATGAAAAACTGTTTTTT
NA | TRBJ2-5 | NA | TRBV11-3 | CASSLYVAETQYF | TGTGCCAGCAGCTTATATGTGGCTGAGACCCAGTACTTC
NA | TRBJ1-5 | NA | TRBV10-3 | CAISESEGIRGYGQPQHF | TGTGCCATCAGTGAGTCGGAGGGGATAAGGGGGTACGGACAGCCCCAGCATTTT
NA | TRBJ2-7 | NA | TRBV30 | CAWSGLNLYEQYF | TGTGCCTGGAGTGGATTAAACCTCTACGAGCAGTACTTC
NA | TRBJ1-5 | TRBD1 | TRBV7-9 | CASSSLLGTGRDRGQPQHF | TGTGCCAGCAGCTCACTTTTGGGTACTGGCCGGGACAGGGGACAGCCCCAGCATTTT
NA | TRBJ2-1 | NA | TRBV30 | CAWSGSGDAYNEQFF | TGTGCCTGGAGTGGCTCGGGAGACGCCTACAATGAGCAGTTCTTC
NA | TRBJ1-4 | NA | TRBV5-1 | CASSYKSRGGNEKLFF | TGCGCCAGCAGTTACAAGAGCCGGGGGGGAAATGAAAAACTGTTTTTT
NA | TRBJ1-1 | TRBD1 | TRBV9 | CASSVVKGTGYLNTEAFF | TGTGCCAGCAGCGTAGTTAAAGGGACAGGATACTTGAACACTGAAGCTTTCTTT
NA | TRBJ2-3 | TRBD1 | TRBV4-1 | CASSRSGQAPDTQYF | TGCGCCAGCAGCCGATCGGGACAGGCTCCAGATACGCAGTATTTT
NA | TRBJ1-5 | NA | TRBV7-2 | CASSPGRVSNQPQHF | TGTGCCAGCAGCCCAGGACGGGTGAGCAATCAGCCCCAGCATTTT
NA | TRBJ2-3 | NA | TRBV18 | CASSPYSGLPAGPDTQYF | TGTGCCAGCTCACCATACTCGGGACTCCCCGCTGGTCCAGATACGCAGTATTTT
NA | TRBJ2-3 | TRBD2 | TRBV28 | CASSLRTQDGRVRTDTQYF | TGTGCCAGCAGTTTAAGGACCCAGGACGGGAGGGTGAGAACAGATACGCAGTATTTT
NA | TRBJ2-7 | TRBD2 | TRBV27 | CASSSKTSPSYEQYF | TGTGCCAGCAGTTCGAAGACTAGCCCCTCCTACGAGCAGTACTTC
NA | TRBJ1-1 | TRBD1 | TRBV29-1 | CSVAIGTGGTEAFF | TGCAGCGTTGCAATAGGGACAGGGGGTACTGAAGCTTTCTTT
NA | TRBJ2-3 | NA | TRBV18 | CASSGGAPGEDTQYF | TGTGCCAGCTCGGGGGGAGCACCGGGGGAAGATACGCAGTATTTT
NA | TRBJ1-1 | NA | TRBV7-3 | CASSARTDVNTEAFF | TGTGCCAGCAGCGCCAGGACAGACGTGAACACTGAAGCTTTCTTT
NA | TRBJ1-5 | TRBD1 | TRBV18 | CASSRGDRVSNQPQHF | TGTGCCAGCTCACGAGGTGACAGGGTTAGCAATCAGCCCCAGCATTTT
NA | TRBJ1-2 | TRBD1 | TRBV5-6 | CASSIQGADGYTF | TGTGCCAGCAGTATACAGGGGGCGGATGGCTACACCTTC
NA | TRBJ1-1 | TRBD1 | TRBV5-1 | CASRRQGAITEAFF | TGCGCCAGCAGACGACAGGGGGCGATCACTGAAGCTTTCTTT
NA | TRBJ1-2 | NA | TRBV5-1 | CASSLFEGLRYGYTF | TGCGCCAGCAGCTTGTTTGAGGGACTGAGGTATGGCTACACCTTC
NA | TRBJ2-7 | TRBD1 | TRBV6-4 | CAVGVRQGNYEQYF | TGTGCCGTTGGAGTTAGACAGGGAAACTACGAGCAGTACTTC
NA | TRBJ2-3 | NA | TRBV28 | CASSFLSYTQYF | TGTGCCAGCAGTTTCCTGTCCTATACGCAGTATTTT
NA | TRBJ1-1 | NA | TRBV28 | CAIGGDMNTEAFF | TGTGCCATCGGCGGGGACATGAACACTGAAGCTTTCTTT
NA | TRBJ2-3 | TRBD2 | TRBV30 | CACPGASGGTDTQYF | TGTGCCTGTCCCGGGGCTAGCGGAGGCACAGATACGCAGTATTTT
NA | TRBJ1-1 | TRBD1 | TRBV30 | CALHPGQSLSEAFF | TGTGCCTTACACCCGGGACAGTCTTTAAGTGAAGCTTTCTTT
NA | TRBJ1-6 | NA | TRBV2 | CASSRAVAPLHF | TGTGCCAGCAGCAGGGCGGTGGCACCCCTCCACTTT
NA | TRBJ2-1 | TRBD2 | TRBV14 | CASSPFTLAGEQFF | TGTGCCAGCAGCCCTTTCACTTTAGCGGGAGAGCAGTTCTTC
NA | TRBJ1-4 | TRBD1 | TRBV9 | CASSAGDRGTTNEKLFF | TGTGCCAGCAGCGCCGGGGACAGGGGAACTACTAATGAAAAACTGTTTTTT
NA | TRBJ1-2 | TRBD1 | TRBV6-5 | CASSYFLRGPAYGYTF | TGTGCCAGCAGTTACTTCCTCAGGGGGCCTGCCTATGGCTACACCTTC
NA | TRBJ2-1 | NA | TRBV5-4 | CAFDAGAVYNEQFF | TGTGCCTTCGACGCGGGGGCGGTCTACAATGAGCAGTTCTTC
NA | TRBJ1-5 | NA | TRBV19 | CASSKGMRSNQPQHF | TGTGCCAGTAGTAAGGGGATGAGGAGCAATCAGCCCCAGCATTTT
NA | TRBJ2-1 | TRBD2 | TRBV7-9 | CASSPRVGRAISEQFF | TGTGCCAGCAGCCCACGTGTCGGGAGGGCCATTAGTGAGCAGTTCTTC
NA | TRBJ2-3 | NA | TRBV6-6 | CASRSHFTDTQYF | TGTGCCAGCAGGAGCCACTTCACAGATACGCAGTATTTT
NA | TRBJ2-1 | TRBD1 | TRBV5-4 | CASSQQGNNEQFF | TGTGCCAGCAGCCAACAGGGGAACAATGAGCAGTTCTTC